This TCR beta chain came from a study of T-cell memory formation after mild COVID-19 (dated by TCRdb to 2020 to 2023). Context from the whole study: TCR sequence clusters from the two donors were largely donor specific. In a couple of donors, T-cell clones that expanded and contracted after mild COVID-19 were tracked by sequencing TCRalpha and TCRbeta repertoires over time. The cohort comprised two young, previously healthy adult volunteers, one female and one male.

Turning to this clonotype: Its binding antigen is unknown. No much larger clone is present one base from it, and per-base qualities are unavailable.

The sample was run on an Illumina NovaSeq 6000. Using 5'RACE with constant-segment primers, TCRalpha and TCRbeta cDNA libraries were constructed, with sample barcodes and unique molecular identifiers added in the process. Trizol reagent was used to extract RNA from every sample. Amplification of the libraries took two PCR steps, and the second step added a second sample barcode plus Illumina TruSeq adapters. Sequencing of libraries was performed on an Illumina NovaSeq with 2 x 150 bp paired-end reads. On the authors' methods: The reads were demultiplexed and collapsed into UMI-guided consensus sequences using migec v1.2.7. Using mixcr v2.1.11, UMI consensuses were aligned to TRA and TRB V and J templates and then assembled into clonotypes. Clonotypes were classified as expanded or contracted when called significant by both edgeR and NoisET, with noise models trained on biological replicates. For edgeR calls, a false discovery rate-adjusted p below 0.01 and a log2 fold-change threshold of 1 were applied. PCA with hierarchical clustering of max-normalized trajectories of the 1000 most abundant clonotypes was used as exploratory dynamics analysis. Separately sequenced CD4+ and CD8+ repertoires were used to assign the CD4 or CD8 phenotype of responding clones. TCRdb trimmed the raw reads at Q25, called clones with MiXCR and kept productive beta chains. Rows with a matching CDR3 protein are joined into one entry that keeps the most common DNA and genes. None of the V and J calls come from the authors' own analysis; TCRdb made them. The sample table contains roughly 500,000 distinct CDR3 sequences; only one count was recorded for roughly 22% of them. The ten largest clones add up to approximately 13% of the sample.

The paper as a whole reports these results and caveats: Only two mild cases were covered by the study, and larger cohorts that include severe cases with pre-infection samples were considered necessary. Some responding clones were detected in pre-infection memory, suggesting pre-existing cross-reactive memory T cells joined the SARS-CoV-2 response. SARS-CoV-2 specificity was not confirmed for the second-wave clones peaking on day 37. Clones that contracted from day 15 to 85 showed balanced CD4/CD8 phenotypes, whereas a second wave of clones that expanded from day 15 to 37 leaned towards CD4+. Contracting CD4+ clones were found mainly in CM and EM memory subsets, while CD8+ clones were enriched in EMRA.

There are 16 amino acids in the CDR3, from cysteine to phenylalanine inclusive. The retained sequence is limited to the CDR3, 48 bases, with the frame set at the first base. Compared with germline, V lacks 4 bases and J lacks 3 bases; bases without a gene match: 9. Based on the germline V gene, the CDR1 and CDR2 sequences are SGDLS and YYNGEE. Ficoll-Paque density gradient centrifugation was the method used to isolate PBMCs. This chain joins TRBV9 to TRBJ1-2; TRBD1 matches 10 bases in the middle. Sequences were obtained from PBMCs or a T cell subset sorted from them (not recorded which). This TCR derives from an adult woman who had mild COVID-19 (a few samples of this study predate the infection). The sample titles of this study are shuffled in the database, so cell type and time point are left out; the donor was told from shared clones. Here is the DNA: TGTGCCAGCAGCCCTCGGGACAGGGGAAGACACTATGGCTACACCTTC. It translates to CASSPRDRGRHYGYTF.